This T cell receptor (beta chain) was retrieved from a study of control samples from healthy donors and cancer patients. The assay was immunoSEQ multiplex PCR, and TCRdb's table has in-frame clones only and misses some. The table shows hundreds of thousands of clones, with more than 80% occurring only once. The CDR3 totals 16 residues. V lost 6 bases, J lost 2 bases, and 19 bases lay in between. Per the germline V gene, CDR1 is MNHEY and CDR2 is SVGEGT. This rearrangement joins TRBV6-2 or TRBV6-3 to TRBJ2-5; maybe TRBD1 (6 bases). The sample comprised PBMCs. This receptor was obtained from a man aged 35-49 years with head and neck cancer. The DNA for the CDR3 is TGTGCCAGCAGCCCGCTTGGCAGGGGAATTCAAGAGACCCAGTACTTC. Amino acid sequence: CASSPLGRGIQETQYF.